What follows are 29 T cell receptor beta chains derived from one specimen sequenced in a study of spatial heterogeneity in lung cancer. TCRdb redid the calling of the 5' RACE reads with MiXCR, one entry per CDR3 protein. The table shows 40,000 to 55,000 distinct CDR3 sequences, with 6% to 7% occurring only once. As for time point: sample taken at primary tumor resection. Extraction of whole RNA from tumor, nontumor lung or frozen PBMC preceded unsorted sequencing. Sample: PBMCs, taken at surgery. These receptor sequences come from a female donor with early-stage non-small cell lung cancer.

Ten or more counts support this clonotype. This chain uses TRBV25-1 with TRBJ1-2; TRBD1 agrees at 8 bases. The germline V gene has CDR1 MGHDK and CDR2 SYGVNS. J was trimmed by 4 bases and V by 2 bases; bases with no gene match: 3. The CDR3 is 14 amino acids. The CDR3 sequence is CASSEQGAGYGYTF. CDR3 DNA sequence: TGTGCCAGCAGTGAACAGGGGGCCGGCTATGGCTACACCTTC.

The J gene is TRBJ2-2, the V gene TRBV7-2; weak D call: TRBD1 (6 bases). Trimming stripped 8 bases from V and 4 bases from J, with 11 bases between. The CDR3 contains 13 residues. CDR1 and CDR2 (germline): SGHTA, FQGNSA. CDR3 residues: CASEGGGTGELFF. The CDR3 DNA reads TGTGCCAGCGAAGGGGGTGGCACCGGGGAGCTGTTTTTT. Full variable domain (missing parts from reference TRBV7-2 and TRBJ2-2): GAGVSQSPSNKVTEKGKDVELRCDPISGHTALYWYRQSLGQGLEFLIYFQGNSAPDKSGLPSDRFSAERTGGSVSTLTIQRTQQEDSAVYLCASEGGGTGELFFGEGSRLTVL.

There are many counts of this clonotype. The chain recombines TRBV5-5 with TRBJ2-3; 7 bases align to TRBD1. Germline CDR1 and CDR2: SGHKS and YYEKEE (reference sequence). The CDR3 totals 15 residues. The trim removed 0 bases at V and 0 bases at J, leaving 1 base unmatched. The CDR3 coding sequence is TGTGCCAGCAGCTTGGCCAGGGGGAGCACAGATACGCAGTATTTT. Amino acids: CASSLARGSTDTQYF. Supplemented by reference TRBV5-5 and TRBJ2-3, the full variable domain reads DAGVTQSPTHLIKTRGQQVTLRCSPISGHKSVSWYQQVLGQGPQFIFQYYEKEERGRGNFPDRFSARQFPNYSSELNVNALLLGDSALYLCASSLARGSTDTQYFGPGTRLTVL.

There are many counts of this clonotype. The chain uses TRBV6-5 and TRBJ2-7; D is uncertain. Germline V CDR1 and CDR2: MNHEY, SVGAGI. The CDR3 spans 14 residues. The V end was cut by 6 bases, the J end by 6 bases, with 18 bases between. This CDR3 reads CASRGGQHTPEQYF. CDR3 DNA sequence: TGTGCCAGCAGGGGTGGGCAGCATACCCCCGAGCAGTACTTC.

The chain carries TRBV27 and TRBJ2-5; a weak D match, TRBD2 (6 bases). CDR1 MNHEY and CDR2 SMNVEV come from the germline V gene (reference sequence). The length of the CDR3 is 13 residues. Trimming took 7 bases from V and 4 from J, leaving 13 bases between them. This CDR3 is CASTNGGGETQYF. Written as DNA, the CDR3 is TGTGCCAGCACCAATGGGGGAGGAGAGACCCAGTACTTC.

The chain links TRBV3-1 to TRBJ2-7, with D possibly matching TRBD1 (5 bases). The CDR3 extends over 14 amino acids. Germline CDR1 and CDR2: LGHDT and YNNKEL (reference sequence). Trimming took 1 base from V and 2 from J, leaving 9 bases between them. The CDR3: CASSQGAGTYEQYF. CDR3 coding DNA: TGTGCCAGCAGCCAAGGTGCAGGGACCTACGAGCAGTACTTC.

The chain has TRBV10-3 and TRBJ2-5; D is unresolved. Germline V gene data show CDR1 as ENHRY and CDR2 as SYGVKD. The ends were cut back, 4 bases at V and 5 bases at J, with 11 bases in the middle. CDR3 size: 13 residues. The CDR3 loop reads CAISAKDGETQYF. The CDR3 DNA follows: TGTGCCATCAGTGCTAAGGATGGGGAGACCCAGTACTTC.

This clonotype was observed at least ten times. V usage is TRBV7-2 and J usage is TRBJ2-5; 12 bases agree with TRBD1. CDR1 is SGHTA and CDR2 is FQGNSA in the germline V gene. There are 16 residues in the CDR3. Trimming at V came to 5 bases and at J to 5 bases, leaving 9 bases not matched to a gene. The CDR3 nucleotides read TGTGCCAGCAGCGTAACAATCGGGACAGGGGGCGAGACCCAGTACTTC. Amino acids: CASSVTIGTGGETQYF.

This clonotype has a handful of counts. V usage is TRBV7-2 and J usage is TRBJ1-5, with D maybe TRBD1 (6 bases). Germline V CDR1 and CDR2: SGHTA, FQGNSA. The CDR3 is 15 amino acids. V lost 5 bases and J 4 bases, leaving 15 bases between the germline ends. In DNA, the CDR3 is TGTGCCAGCAGCCAACAAACAGGGCCTAATCAGCCCCAGCATTTT. Translated: CASSQQTGPNQPQHF.

There are many counts of this clonotype. The chain combines TRBV5-1 with TRBJ2-5; D call uncertain. CDR1 SGHRS and CDR2 YFSETQ come from the germline V gene. The CDR3 contains 13 residues. Between the trimmed V and J ends, which lost 2 bases and 2 bases, there was a span of 7 bases. Here the CDR3 reads CASSFGQQETQYF. CDR3 coding DNA: TGCGCCAGCAGCTTTGGGCAGCAAGAGACCCAGTACTTC.

This clonotype was counted between two and nine times. The chain joins TRBV5-6 to TRBJ2-3; D is unclear. The V and J ends lost 0 bases and 11 bases respectively, with 16 bases between them. The CDR3 consists of 14 residues. Germline lookup yields CDR1 SGHDT and CDR2 YYEEEE. The CDR3, as DNA: TGTGCCAGCAGCTTGGTTGCGCAAGCAGTGGGGCAGTATTTT. It codes for CASSLVAQAVGQYF.

The rearrangement links TRBV3-1 to TRBJ1-2; D may be TRBD1 (5 bases). Trimming took 0 bases from V and 0 from J, leaving 14 bases between them. Germline values: CDR1 LGHDT, CDR2 YNNKEL (reference sequence). The length of the CDR3 is 17 residues. CDR3: CASSQERGGKANYGYTF. The CDR3 nucleotides read TGTGCCAGCAGCCAAGAAAGGGGCGGAAAAGCTAACTATGGCTACACCTTC.

This clonotype was recorded a few times. This chain connects TRBV27 to TRBJ2-3; 9 bases are shared with TRBD2. After removal of 2 bases from V and 5 bases from J, the junction contained 2 bases not matched to a gene. This CDR3 region has 14 residues. Germline values: CDR1 MNHEY, CDR2 SMNVEV (reference sequence). DNA of the CDR3: TGTGCCAGCAGTTTAGGACTAGCGAAAGATACGCAGTATTTT. It specifies CASSLGLAKDTQYF.

This clonotype occurred a few times. V usage is TRBV29-1 and J usage is TRBJ1-2, with 7 bases lining up with TRBD1. The CDR3 totals 16 residues. Trimming took 6 bases from V and 1 from J; bases not matched to a gene: 14. Germline V lookup: CDR1 SQVTM, CDR2 ANQGSEA. The CDR3 DNA reads as TGCAGCGTATACAATCCAGGGGGAACAAGTAACTATGGCTACACCTTC. Encoded protein: CSVYNPGGTSNYGYTF.

This clonotype has a count of ten or more. V is TRBV6-1 and J is TRBJ2-7; TRBD1 is a possible D gene (6 bases). Per the germline V gene, CDR1 is MNHNS and CDR2 is SASEGT. The CDR3 spans 16 residues. The germline V and J ends were trimmed by 1 base and 5 bases, with 18 bases remaining between them. Here the CDR3 reads CASSEGAGAFIDEQYF. DNA for the CDR3: TGTGCCAGCAGTGAAGGGGCAGGGGCATTCATAGACGAGCAGTACTTC.

This clonotype was seen ten or more times. This sequence joins TRBV28 and TRBJ2-4; D remains unclear. CDR1 is MDHEN, CDR2 SYDVKM, per germline. V lost 6 bases to trimming and J lost 8 bases, with 8 bases between them. This CDR3 is 11 amino acids long. This chain's CDR3 is CASSDRDIQYF. The CDR3 DNA is TGTGCCAGCAGCGACCGGGACATTCAGTACTTC.

V usage is TRBV12-3 or TRBV12-4 and J usage is TRBJ2-2; D unclear. V lost 3 bases, J lost 5 bases, and 7 bases lay in between. The length of the CDR3 is 13 residues. The CDR3 DNA follows: TGTGCCAGCAGTTTCGCGGCTACCGGGGAGCTGTTTTTT. Protein product: CASSFAATGELFF.

This chain joins TRBV27 and TRBJ2-3, with 9 bases that match TRBD2. Germline V gene sequence: CDR1 MNHEY, CDR2 SMNVEV (reference sequence). V shed 3 bases, J shed 0 bases, and the junction held 16 bases outside the gene matches. The CDR3 runs 20 residues. DNA for the CDR3: TGTGCCAGCAGTTTTCGACTAGCGGATAGATACACAACTAGCACAGATACGCAGTATTTT. This codes for CASSFRLADRYTTSTDTQYF.

This clonotype was counted ten times or more. The rearrangement uses TRBV6-5 and TRBJ2-7; tentatively, D is TRBD1 (5 bases). In germline, CDR1 is MNHEY, CDR2 SVGAGI. This CDR3 has 14 residues. Trimming left V 5 bases short and J 2 bases short, with 13 bases between. This chain's CDR3 is CASSPQGPPYEQYF. CDR3 DNA: TGTGCCAGCAGTCCCCAGGGCCCCCCCTACGAGCAGTACTTC.

This clonotype was counted between two and nine times. The chain carries TRBV29-1 and TRBJ2-1; the D gene is possibly TRBD1 (6 bases). This CDR3 comprises 14 residues. CDR1 and CDR2 from the germline V gene are SQVTM and ANQGSEA. Trimming left V 4 bases short and J 1 base short, with 11 bases between. The CDR3 sequence is CSVVGARSYNEQFF. The DNA for the CDR3 is TGCAGCGTTGTGGGGGCCCGATCCTACAATGAGCAGTTCTTC.

Ten or more counts support this clonotype. V and J are TRBV7-9 and TRBJ1-2; TRBD1 matches 7 bases. The CDR3 runs 13 residues. The J segment lost 4 bases and the V segment lost 5 bases, leaving 4 bases of the junction unmatched. Germline V gene lookup returns CDR1 SEHNR and CDR2 FQNEAQ (reference sequence). The CDR3 is CASSRGTAYGYTF. The CDR3 DNA reads as TGTGCCAGCAGCCGCGGGACAGCCTATGGCTACACCTTC.

This clonotype was seen a few times. The rearrangement links TRBV6-5 to TRBJ2-7; maybe TRBD1 (6 bases). The V gene's germline CDR1 is MNHEY and CDR2 SVGAGI. CDR3 size: 11 residues. V lost 11 bases and J lost 3, with 11 bases in between. For the CDR3, the DNA is TGTGCCTCACAGACAGGCTACGAGCAGTACTTC. This translates into CASQTGYEQYF.

The sample holds many counts of this clonotype. The rearrangement uses TRBV20-1 and TRBJ1-6; 9 positions match TRBD1. After removal of 2 bases from V and 4 bases from J, the junction contained 15 bases not matched to a gene. Germline CDR1 is DFQATT and CDR2 is SNEGSKA (reference sequence). CDR3 length: 19 residues. CDR3 sequence: CSARWGGTGPSDYNSPLHF. As DNA, the CDR3 is TGCAGTGCTAGATGGGGGGGGACAGGGCCGTCCGATTATAATTCACCCCTCCACTTT.

The chain carries TRBV20-1 and TRBJ2-3, with D tentatively TRBD2 (7 bases). Per the germline V gene, CDR1 is DFQATT and CDR2 is SNEGSKA (reference sequence). This CDR3 has 15 residues. The V end was cut by 5 bases, the J end by 5 bases, with 20 bases between. The CDR3 nucleotides read TGCAGTGCTTCAAGGAGGGGGGTAGCGGGAGATACGCAGTATTTT. Translation gives CSASRRGVAGDTQYF.

This clonotype was picked up many times. The V and J genes are TRBV12-3 or TRBV12-4 and TRBJ1-4; weak D call: TRBD1 (6 bases). The CDR3 covers 15 residues. Trimming removed 6 bases from V and 0 bases from J, with 11 bases in between. CDR3 loop: CASSPGQSTNEKLFF. CDR3 in DNA: TGTGCCAGCAGCCCTGGACAGTCAACTAATGAAAAACTGTTTTTT.

This clonotype was counted many times. The chain links TRBV3-1 to TRBJ1-1; D unclear. The V gene lost 7 bases and the J gene lost 3 bases, with 12 bases spanning the gap. Germline V lookup: CDR1 LGHDT, CDR2 YNNKEL (reference sequence). The CDR3 consists of 13 residues. The CDR3 reads CASKERVYTEAFF. CDR3 nucleotides: TGTGCCAGCAAGGAAAGGGTATACACTGAAGCTTTCTTT.

This clonotype has more than one count but fewer than ten. CDR3 loop: CASSTPGQGTGELFF. The CDR3 bases are TGTGCCAGTAGTACTCCCGGACAGGGGACCGGGGAGCTGTTTTTT. The chain recombines TRBV19 with TRBJ2-2; TRBD1 agrees at 9 bases. The V and J ends lost 4 bases and 5 bases, in that order; junction bases with no gene match: 5. The CDR3 runs 15 residues. Germline CDR1 reads LNHDA; CDR2 reads SQIVND (reference sequence).

This clonotype was counted many times. This chain uses TRBV5-4 with TRBJ2-5; D gene uncertain. Germline V lookup: CDR1 SGHNT, CDR2 YYREEE (reference sequence). V was pared by 0 bases and J by 0 bases, with 6 bases between. CDR3 length: 14 amino acids. The CDR3 DNA follows: TGTGCCAGCAGCTTGGCCAGGAACCAAGAGACCCAGTACTTC. Protein product: CASSLARNQETQYF. Full variable domain (rest looked up from reference TRBV5-4 and TRBJ2-5): ETGVTQSPTHLIKTRGQQVTLRCSSQSGHNTVSWYQQALGQGPQFIFQYYREEENGRGNFPPRFSGLQFPNYSSELNVNALELDDSALYLCASSLARNQETQYFGPGTRLLVL.

The genes are TRBV3-1 and TRBJ2-2; no clear D. This CDR3 has 13 residues. The V and J ends lost 4 bases and 6 bases respectively, with 9 bases between them. From germline, CDR1 is LGHDT and CDR2 YNNKEL (reference sequence). The CDR3 loop reads CASSPSPAGELFF. Written as DNA, the CDR3 is TGTGCCAGCAGCCCCAGCCCAGCCGGGGAGCTGTTTTTT.